The clone carrying this T cell receptor beta chain was seen a few times. The antigen remains undetermined. The source of the sample is a study of T-cell memory formation after mild COVID-19. Across the whole study: TCR clusters were mostly confined to one donor each.

With constant-segment primers, 5'RACE yielded cDNA libraries of TCR alpha and TCR beta that carried sample barcodes and UMIs. TCRdb redid the calling of the 5' RACE reads with MiXCR, one entry per CDR3 protein. The sample includes fewer than 250,000 distinct CDR3 sequences, 10% to 13% of them seen just once. Study observations and caveats: The study detected some responding clones in pre-infection memory, suggesting cross-reactive memory joined.

The ends were cut back, 3 bases at V and 0 bases at J, with 12 bases in the middle. The length of the CDR3 is 15 residues. This receptor was obtained from a man in his late teens or twenties who had mild COVID-19 (a few samples of this study predate the infection). Cell type and time point are not known. Source material: PBMCs or a T cell subset sorted from them (not recorded which). V gene TRBV12-3 or TRBV12-4 combines with J gene TRBJ2-7; D perhaps matches TRBD1 (6 bases). The CDR3 DNA sequence: TGTGCCAGCAGTTTGGAAAGGGGACACTCCTACGAGCAGTACTTC. Amino acid sequence: CASSLERGHSYEQYF.